The 28 T cell receptor beta chains in this list originate from one sample, sequenced in a study of cytomegalovirus exposure and HLA in healthy donors. The PCR made use of 60 Vbeta and 13 Jbeta primers. Sequencing was performed with immunoSEQ multiplex PCR; in TCRdb, only in-frame clones are kept and a portion is missing. Among roughly 200,000 clones listed, 65% to 85% were seen once. The sample taken for sequencing was PBMCs. Source of these receptors: a female donor in good health and CMV-seronegative.

The J gene is TRBJ1-1, the V gene TRBV30; D not resolved. The V and J ends lost 0 bases and 5 bases respectively, with 7 bases between them. Germline V gives CDR1 GTSNPN, CDR2 SVGIG (reference sequence). This CDR3 has 12 amino acids. The CDR3 region has the DNA TGTGCCTGGAGTGTGACTCAAACTGAAGCTTTCTTT. Protein: CAWSVTQTEAFF.

The CDR3 bases are TGTGCCAGCAGTTTATTAGGCGGGAACCCCGGACGTGAAAAACTGTTTTTT. Translating it yields CASSLLGGNPGREKLFF. The chain links TRBV28 to TRBJ1-4, with D unresolved. The germline gives CDR1 MDHEN, CDR2 SYDVKM. V shed 1 base and J shed 7 bases, with 19 bases lying between them. The CDR3 runs to 17 residues.

The chain couples TRBV30 to TRBJ1-1; TRBD1 matches at 11 bases. Germline CDR1 reads GTSNPN; CDR2 reads SVGIG (reference sequence). The CDR3 totals 17 residues. The J segment lost 4 bases and the V segment lost 2 bases, leaving 12 bases of the junction unmatched. CDR3 bases: TGTGCCTGGAGTCCCTGGACAGGGGGCGCGGTAGCCACTGAAGCTTTCTTT. Translating it yields CAWSPWTGGAVATEAFF.

This sequence joins TRBV29-1 and TRBJ2-3; 7 bases are a match to TRBD2. CDR1 is SQVTM, CDR2 ANQGSEA, per germline. The CDR3 has 13 amino acids. V was pared by 0 bases and J by 10 bases, with 7 bases of the junction left unmatched. DNA for the CDR3: TGCAGCGTTGAAGATGGGAGCGGGACGGCGCAGTATTTT. It encodes CSVEDGSGTAQYF.

This chain uses TRBV5-1 with TRBJ2-7; the D gene is possibly TRBD2 (7 bases). Trimming removed 0 bases at V and 7 bases at J, with 11 bases between. The CDR3 spans 13 residues. CDR1 is SGHRS and CDR2 is YFSETQ in the germline V gene. CDR3 in amino acids: CASSLVRGAEQYF. CDR3 coding DNA: TGCGCCAGCAGCTTGGTTCGGGGGGCGGAGCAGTACTTC.

The DNA of the CDR3 is TGTGCCAGCAGCCAAGAGACTCTAGCGGGAGGAAACACCGGGGAGCTGTTTTTT. Translated, it gives CASSQETLAGGNTGELFF. The chain joins TRBV4-2 to TRBJ2-2; 11 bases are a match to TRBD2. The CDR3 loop spans 18 amino acids. V was pared by 0 bases and J by 2 bases, with 5 bases of the junction left unmatched. Germline V CDR1 and CDR2: LGHNA, YNFKEQ.

The chain combines TRBV7-2 with TRBJ2-5; 13 bases are a match to TRBD2. The V and J ends lost 3 bases and 5 bases, in that order; junction bases with no gene match: 9. This CDR3 has 17 amino acids. CDR1 and CDR2 (germline): SGHTA, FQGNSA. CDR3 coding DNA: TGTGCCAGCAGCTTGTGGGGGACTAGCGGGATCGCGGAGACCCAGTACTTC. As protein: CASSLWGTSGIAETQYF. The full variable domain, with the rest looked up from reference TRBV7-2 and TRBJ2-5, is GAGVSQSPSNKVTEKGKDVELRCDPISGHTALYWYRQSLGQGLEFLIYFQGNSAPDKSGLPSDRFSAERTGGSVSTLTIQRTQQEDSAVYLCASSLWGTSGIAETQYFGPGTRLLVL.

The chain links TRBV5-5 to TRBJ2-1; the D is unclear. Trimming removed 1 base from V and 5 bases from J, with 7 bases in between. This CDR3 is 13 amino acids long. Germline V gives CDR1 SGHKS, CDR2 YYEKEE (reference sequence). CDR3 loop: CASSLQAHNEQFF. DNA of the CDR3: TGTGCCAGCAGCTTGCAGGCCCACAATGAGCAGTTCTTC.

As concerns this clone: The sample holds other DNA sequences that translate to the same CDR3. The J gene is TRBJ2-1, the V gene TRBV4-2; 11 bases map to TRBD2. The CDR3 length is 17 residues. With V trimmed by 4 bases and J by 2 bases, 7 bases remained unmatched. The germline CDR1 and CDR2 sequences are LGHNA and YNFKEQ. CDR3 sequence (DNA): TGTGCCAGCAGCCTCACTTTAGCGGGGGGGGCCTACAATGAGCAGTTCTTC. Translated, it gives CASSLTLAGGAYNEQFF.

The chain links TRBV2 to TRBJ2-5, with 8 bases that match TRBD1. The V gene end was trimmed by 5 bases and the J gene end by 5 bases; junction bases not matched to a gene: 19. CDR3 length: 18 amino acids. From germline, CDR1 is SNHLY and CDR2 FYNNEI. This CDR3 reads CASSRLRFGQGALETQYF. The CDR3 bases are TGTGCCAGCAGTCGGCTTCGGTTCGGACAGGGTGCCCTTGAGACCCAGTACTTC.

V and J are TRBV5-1 and TRBJ1-4; tentative D call: TRBD1 (5 bases). This CDR3 region has 13 residues. Germline V gene data show CDR1 as SGHRS and CDR2 as YFSETQ. V lost 4 bases, J lost 3 bases, and 7 bases lay in between. CDR3 sequence reads: CASSRDSNEKLFF. CDR3 sequence (DNA): TGCGCCAGCAGCCGGGACTCTAATGAAAAACTGTTTTTT.

This rearrangement joins TRBV30 to TRBJ1-2; no firm D call. Germline V gene lookup returns CDR1 GTSNPN and CDR2 SVGIG (reference sequence). The CDR3 runs 14 residues. V was pared by 5 bases and J by 5 bases, with 18 bases between. Here the CDR3 DNA reads TGTGCCTGGTTAACTCGGGGTAGACGTTATGGCTACACCTTC. The encoded protein is CAWLTRGRRYGYTF.

The genes are TRBV7-9 and TRBJ2-5, with 12 nucleotides matching TRBD1. CDR3 length: 15 residues. CDR1 is SEHNR and CDR2 is FQNEAQ in the germline V gene (reference sequence). V was clipped by 5 bases and J by 4 bases; unmatched bases: 5. This CDR3 is CASSQGQGASETQYF. CDR3 in DNA: TGTGCCAGCAGCCAGGGACAGGGGGCATCAGAGACCCAGTACTTC.

This sequence joins TRBV7-2 and TRBJ2-7; D possibly corresponds to TRBD2 (6 bases). The V end lost 2 bases, the J end lost 7 bases, and 12 bases lay between the germline ends. The germline gives CDR1 SGHTA, CDR2 FQGNSA. The CDR3 is 13 residues long. This CDR3 is CASSLNGAGEQYF. In DNA, the CDR3 is TGTGCCAGCAGCTTAAACGGCGCGGGAGAGCAGTACTTC.

Only one count was recorded for this clone. The chain links TRBV7-9 to TRBJ2-5; 9 nucleotides match TRBD1. CDR3 length: 13 residues. CDR1 is SEHNR and CDR2 is FQNEAQ in the germline V gene (reference sequence). The V and J ends lost 7 bases and 4 bases, in that order; junction bases with no gene match: 4. The CDR3 nucleotides are TGTGCCAGCATGAGGACAGGGGCAGAGACCCAGTACTTC. This gives the protein CASMRTGAETQYF. The variable domain in full, with the rest retrieved from reference TRBV7-9 and TRBJ2-5, is DTGVSQNPRHKITKRGQNVTFRCDPISEHNRLYWYRQTLGQGPEFLTYFQNEAQLEKSRLLSDRFSAERPKGSFSTLEIQRTEQGDSAMYLCASMRTGAETQYFGPGTRLLVL.

The rearrangement uses TRBV7-3 and TRBJ2-3; 8 positions agree with TRBD2. From germline, CDR1 is SGHTA and CDR2 FQGTGA. The CDR3 contains 13 residues. The V and J ends lost 3 bases and 5 bases, in that order; junction bases with no gene match: 1. The CDR3 bases are TGTGCCAGCAGCTTTACTAGCGGAGATACGCAGTATTTT. The encoded protein is CASSFTSGDTQYF.

The CDR3 DNA reads TGTGCCAGCAGACTTGTTAGGGGCACACCCAATACGCAGTATTTT. Translation gives CASRLVRGTPNTQYF. The chain joins TRBV2 to TRBJ2-3; weak D call: TRBD1 (5 bases). This CDR3 has 15 residues. Germline loops: CDR1 SNHLY, CDR2 FYNNEI. Trimming shortened V by 6 bases and J by 7 bases, and 20 bases separated the two germline ends. The entire variable domain, with the rest obtained from reference TRBV2 and TRBJ2-3, is as follows: EPEVTQTPSHQVTQMGQEVILRCVPISNHLYFYWYRQILGQKVEFLVSFYNNEISEKSEIFDDQFSVERPDGSNFTLKIRSTKLEDSAMYFCASRLVRGTPNTQYFGPGTRLTVL.

The count of this clone is one. This chain connects TRBV7-2 to TRBJ2-3; D call uncertain. CDR1 and CDR2 (germline): SGHTA, FQGNSA. With 2 bases removed from V and 5 bases from J, the gap between germline ends came to 8 bases. This CDR3 has 13 residues. In nucleotides, the CDR3 is TGTGCCAGCAGCTTAAACCCCGGAGATACGCAGTATTTT. Translation: CASSLNPGDTQYF.

The chain links TRBV28 to TRBJ1-2; D is ambiguous. V was cut by 3 bases and J by 4 bases, with 12 bases left in between. Germline CDR1 reads MDHEN; CDR2 reads SYDVKM. The CDR3 has 14 amino acids. CDR3 in DNA: TGTGCCAGCAGTTTTTCCTTACACCGCTATGGCTACACCTTC. This gives the protein CASSFSLHRYGYTF.

On this clone: The junction does not match germline at one end; this may be a read error. The chain combines TRBV7-9 with TRBJ2-7, with D perhaps matching TRBD2 (6 bases). From germline, CDR1 is SEHNR and CDR2 FQNEAQ (reference sequence). CDR3 size: 18 residues. In nucleotides, the CDR3 is TGTTCCAGCAGCTTACCAATATCCGGGACTTCCAGCTCCTACGAGCAGTACTTC. The encoded protein is CSSSLPISGTSSSYEQYF.

This clone was counted only a few times. The chain employs TRBV5-1 and TRBJ2-3; 10 bases fit TRBD1. The CDR3 spans 14 residues. The germline V gene encodes CDR1 SGHRS and CDR2 YFSETQ. V was clipped by 4 bases and J by 8 bases; unmatched bases: 7. The CDR3 reads CASSGRDRGGTQYF. The CDR3, as DNA: TGCGCCAGCAGCGGCCGGGACAGGGGTGGTACGCAGTATTTT.

This sequence joins TRBV5-1 and TRBJ2-7; weak D call: TRBD2 (6 bases). The V gene lost 0 bases and the J gene lost 2 bases, with 18 bases spanning the gap. This CDR3 is 17 amino acids long. Germline loops: CDR1 SGHRS, CDR2 YFSETQ. In nucleotides, the CDR3 is TGCGCCAGCAGCTTGGCCGGGGGTGGGGTACCCCCCTACGAGCAGTACTTC. It encodes CASSLAGGGVPPYEQYF.

CDR3 loop: CASSQVETGEYEQFF. CDR3 DNA sequence: TGCGCCAGCAGCCAAGTAGAGACAGGGGAATATGAGCAGTTCTTC. The rearrangement links TRBV4-1 to TRBJ2-1; the match to TRBD1 covers 8 bases. Germline V gene sequence: CDR1 MGHRA, CDR2 YSYEKL. CDR3 length: 15 amino acids. V was clipped by 1 base and J by 8 bases; unmatched bases: 7.

The V and J genes are TRBV27 and TRBJ1-1; 7 nucleotides align to TRBD1. The germline V gene has CDR1 MNHEY and CDR2 SMNVEV (reference sequence). CDR3 length: 13 residues. V was clipped by 3 bases and J by 4 bases; unmatched bases: 2. The CDR3 coding sequence is TGTGCCAGCAGTTTCGCAGGGGGCACTGAAGCTTTCTTT. Encoded protein: CASSFAGGTEAFF.

The chain recombines TRBV7-2 with TRBJ2-1, with 7 bases matching TRBD2. Germline assignment: CDR1 SGHTA and CDR2 FQGNSA. Germline trimming cut 1 base from V and 7 bases from J; bases unmatched to any gene: 7. The CDR3 has 15 amino acids. CDR3 residues: CASSLGTSPANEQFF. For the CDR3, the DNA is TGTGCCAGCAGCTTAGGGACTAGTCCCGCGAATGAGCAGTTCTTC. The full variable domain, completed using reference TRBV7-2 and TRBJ2-1, is GAGVSQSPSNKVTEKGKDVELRCDPISGHTALYWYRQSLGQGLEFLIYFQGNSAPDKSGLPSDRFSAERTGGSVSTLTIQRTQQEDSAVYLCASSLGTSPANEQFFGPGTRLTVL.

J is TRBJ1-4 and V is TRBV4-1; 10 bases map to TRBD1. V shed 2 bases and J 8 bases; nucleotides not matched to a gene: 8. CDR1 and CDR2 from the germline V gene are MGHRA and YSYEKL. This CDR3 has 16 residues. The CDR3 region is CASSQRWTGGLEKLFF. The CDR3 DNA is TGCGCCAGCAGCCAACGATGGACAGGGGGGCTCGAAAAACTGTTTTTT.

The chain is built from TRBV30 and TRBJ1-4; TRBD1 aligns across 11 bases. Per the germline V gene, CDR1 is GTSNPN and CDR2 is SVGIG (reference sequence). With 1 base clipped from V and 6 bases from J, the junction kept 7 bases outside the gene matches. The CDR3 has 16 amino acids. CDR3 region: CAWSAPGTGGYEKLFF. CDR3 DNA sequence: TGTGCCTGGAGTGCACCCGGGACAGGGGGATATGAAAAACTGTTTTTT. The full variable domain, in which reference TRBV30 and TRBJ1-4 provide the parts outside the CDR3, is SQTIHQWPATLVQPVGSPLSLECTVEGTSNPNLYWYRQAAGRGLQLLFYSVGIGQISSEVPQNLSASRPQDRQFILSSKKLLLSDSGFYLCAWSAPGTGGYEKLFFGSGTQLSVL.

This chain links TRBV6-1 with TRBJ2-7, with 7 positions matching TRBD1. CDR1 MNHNS and CDR2 SASEGT come from the germline V gene. The CDR3 extends over 16 amino acids. J lost 4 bases, V lost 4 bases, and 13 bases had no gene match. The CDR3 DNA reads as TGTGCCAGCAGTGCCAAAGGGGACAGTAATTATTACGAGCAGTACTTC. Translating it yields CASSAKGDSNYYEQYF.